A single sample is the source of the 29 T cell receptor beta chains below, sequenced in a study of siplizumab effects on memory and regulatory T cells. Data came from immunoSEQ multiplex PCR; TCRdb stores just in-frame clones and leaves some out. Of approximately 100,000 clones in the sample, 85% to 95% were seen once. The sequenced material came from Tregs sorted from blood. Source of these receptors: a human donor in good health.

The V call is TRBV18, the J call TRBJ1-2, with no clear D. Germline lookup yields CDR1 KGHSH and CDR2 LQKENI. The V and J ends lost 4 bases and 2 bases respectively, with 8 bases between them. The CDR3 is made up of 13 amino acids. Here the CDR3 reads CASSREGNYGYTF. The CDR3 DNA sequence: TGTGCCAGCTCACGCGAGGGAAACTATGGCTACACCTTC.

V usage is TRBV5-1 and J usage is TRBJ2-5; 8 bases are shared with TRBD2. Germline V gene sequence: CDR1 SGHRS, CDR2 YFSETQ. The CDR3 extends over 14 amino acids. V dropped 0 bases and J dropped 5; count of bases not matched to a gene: 3. CDR3 sequence: CASSLGASGETQYF. In DNA form, the CDR3 reads TGCGCCAGCAGCTTGGGGGCTAGCGGGGAGACCCAGTACTTC. The full variable domain, in which reference TRBV5-1 and TRBJ2-5 provide the parts outside the CDR3, is KAGVTQTPRYLIKTRGQQVTLSCSPISGHRSVSWYQQTPGQGLQFLFEYFSETQRNKGNFPGRFSGRQFSNSRSEMNVSTLELGDSALYLCASSLGASGETQYFGPGTRLLVL.

The chain combines TRBV5-1 with TRBJ1-1; D is possibly TRBD1 (5 bases). This CDR3 contains 12 residues. Deletions cut 2 bases from V and 5 bases from J, with 7 bases between. In germline, CDR1 is SGHRS, CDR2 YFSETQ. The CDR3 loop reads CASSFQGTEAFF. CDR3 in DNA: TGCGCCAGCAGCTTTCAGGGAACTGAAGCTTTCTTT.

The gene calls are TRBV19 and TRBJ2-6, with TRBD2 matching over 7 bases. The CDR3 loop spans 13 amino acids. Per the germline V gene, CDR1 is LNHDA and CDR2 is SQIVND (reference sequence). The CDR3 protein is CAGGFSGANVLTF. The CDR3 region has the DNA TGTGCGGGAGGGTTTTCTGGGGCCAACGTCCTGACTTTC.

The chain employs TRBV29-1 and TRBJ2-7; 7 bases agree with TRBD2. J lost 6 bases, V lost 6 bases, and 5 bases had no gene match. From germline, CDR1 is SQVTM and CDR2 ANQGSEA. The CDR3 length is 11 residues. The CDR3 DNA is TGCAGCGTCGGAGCGGGACCCGAGCAGTACTTC. It translates to CSVGAGPEQYF.

This chain connects TRBV5-1 to TRBJ2-7; 9 bases are shared with TRBD2. V trimming: 0 bases; J trimming: 2 bases; junction bases outside the gene matches: 3. Germline V CDR1 and CDR2: SGHRS, YFSETQ. The CDR3 runs to 15 residues. The CDR3: CASSLGTSAAYEQYF. The CDR3 DNA is TGCGCCAGCAGCTTGGGGACTAGCGCGGCCTACGAGCAGTACTTC.

The gene calls are TRBV6-5 and TRBJ1-2, with unresolved D. This CDR3 has 16 residues. The germline V gene encodes CDR1 MNHEY and CDR2 SVGAGI. Trimming cost V 0 bases and J 4 bases, with 15 bases left between them. This CDR3 is CASSYSSGRRVYGYTF. For the CDR3, the DNA is TGTGCCAGCAGTTACTCTTCGGGGAGAAGGGTCTATGGCTACACCTTC.

Turning to this clone: Additional DNA sequences in this sample encode the identical CDR3. This rearrangement joins TRBV9 to TRBJ2-5, with D possibly matching TRBD2 (6 bases). The CDR3 totals 13 residues. The V gene lost 0 bases and the J gene lost 5 bases, with 8 bases spanning the gap. The germline CDR1 and CDR2 sequences are SGDLS and YYNGEE. The CDR3, as DNA: TGTGCCAGCAGCGTAGATGGGGGGGAGACCCAGTACTTC. Its translation: CASSVDGGETQYF.

The V gene is TRBV9, the J gene TRBJ2-2; the D is unclear. This CDR3 is built from 12 residues. With 4 bases removed from V and 2 bases from J, the gap between germline ends came to 3 bases. CDR1 and CDR2 from the germline V gene are SGDLS and YYNGEE. The CDR3 DNA sequence: TGTGCCAGCAGCCAAAACACCGGGGAGCTGTTTTTT. It encodes CASSQNTGELFF.

This sequence joins TRBV7-9 and TRBJ1-1; TRBD1 might be the D (5 bases). V was shortened by 5 bases and J by 0 bases, with 22 bases between the two germline ends. From germline, CDR1 is SEHNR and CDR2 FQNEAQ (reference sequence). The CDR3 consists of 18 residues. The CDR3 protein is CASSTPVGTKALNTEAFF. CDR3 sequence (DNA): TGTGCCAGCAGCACCCCGGTAGGGACCAAAGCATTGAACACTGAAGCTTTCTTT.

J is TRBJ2-3 and V is TRBV11-3; 9 bases agree with TRBD2. The CDR3 covers 16 residues. J lost 1 base, V lost 3 bases, and 5 bases had no gene match. The germline V gene has CDR1 SGHNT and CDR2 YENEEA. CDR3 DNA: TGTGCCAGCAGCTTCGTAGCGGGAGTCGGCACAGATACGCAGTATTTT. Residues: CASSFVAGVGTDTQYF. The complete variable domain, with remaining parts taken from reference TRBV11-3 and TRBJ2-3, reads EAGVVQSPRYKIIEKKQPVAFWCNPISGHNTLYWYLQNLGQGPELLIRYENEEAVDDSQLPKDRFSAERLKGVDSTLKIQPAELGDSAVYLCASSFVAGVGTDTQYFGPGTRLTVL.

The chain recombines TRBV4-2 with TRBJ1-4; D call uncertain. The ends were cut back, 4 bases at V and 7 bases at J, with 4 bases in the middle. Germline V gives CDR1 LGHNA, CDR2 YNFKEQ. This CDR3 comprises 11 residues. CDR3 sequence reads: CASSRGEKLFF. CDR3 DNA sequence: TGTGCCAGCAGCCGGGGTGAAAAACTGTTTTTT.

The CDR3 DNA follows: TGCAGCGTTGCAGCGGGGGTCCGCACAGATACGCAGTATTTT. This codes for CSVAAGVRTDTQYF. This rearrangement joins TRBV29-1 to TRBJ2-3; 8 bases are a match to TRBD2. Germline loops: CDR1 SQVTM, CDR2 ANQGSEA. V trimming: 4 bases; J trimming: 1 base; junction bases outside the gene matches: 4. This CDR3 has 14 residues.

The chain combines TRBV15 with TRBJ2-2; D uncertain. This CDR3 has 13 amino acids. V was trimmed by 3 bases and J by 1 base, leaving 3 bases between them. Germline V CDR1 and CDR2: LNHNV, YYDKDF (reference sequence). The CDR3 is CATSSRNTGELFF. CDR3 sequence (DNA): TGTGCCACCAGCAGCAGGAACACCGGGGAGCTGTTTTTT. Filled out from reference TRBV15 and TRBJ2-2, the complete variable domain reads DAMVIQNPRYQVTQFGKPVTLSCSQTLNHNVMYWYQQKSSQAPKLLFHYYDKDFNNEADTPDNFQSRRPNTSFCFLDIRSPGLGDTAMYLCATSSRNTGELFFGEGSRLTVL.

The table lists this clone with a few counts. The V call is TRBV4-1, the J call TRBJ2-5; 8 bases map to TRBD2. V dropped 6 bases and J dropped 5; count of bases not matched to a gene: 11. The germline CDR1 and CDR2 sequences are MGHRA and YSYEKL. The CDR3 totals 15 residues. For the CDR3, the DNA is TGCGCCAGCAGTAGAACTAGCGGCCAATGGGAGACCCAGTACTTC. Translation: CASSRTSGQWETQYF.

The sample holds a few counts of this clone. This chain connects TRBV7-2 to TRBJ1-1, with 8 bases aligning to TRBD1. Germline V gene data show CDR1 as SGHTA and CDR2 as FQGNSA. Germline trimming cut 5 bases from V and 8 bases from J; bases unmatched to any gene: 7. CDR3 size: 13 residues. CDR3 coding DNA: TGTGCCAGCAGCAGGGGACAGGCCGAGGAAGCTTTCTTT. This sequence encodes CASSRGQAEEAFF.

This clone came up once. In nucleotides, the CDR3 is TGCGCCAGCAGCCCGGTACTAGCGGGAGGGACCTACGAGCAGTACTTC. Translation gives CASSPVLAGGTYEQYF. This chain connects TRBV5-1 to TRBJ2-7; 13 bases agree with TRBD2. Looked up from germline, CDR1 is SGHRS and CDR2 is YFSETQ. Trimming at V came to 4 bases and at J to 2 bases, leaving 6 bases not matched to a gene. The CDR3 is made up of 16 amino acids.

The CDR3 region is CASSAGQRAWGRAYNEQFF. The CDR3, as DNA: TGTGCCAGCAGTGCCGGACAGCGAGCCTGGGGAAGGGCCTACAATGAGCAGTTCTTC. The chain couples TRBV6-1 to TRBJ2-1, with a tentative D call TRBD1 (6 bases). CDR3 size: 19 residues. Germline V lookup: CDR1 MNHNS, CDR2 SASEGT. V gave up 4 bases and J gave up 2 bases, with 24 bases separating them.

V and J are TRBV9 and TRBJ2-1, with D hard to call. This CDR3 comprises 12 residues. Germline V gene sequence: CDR1 SGDLS, CDR2 YYNGEE. V lost 6 bases and J 6 bases, leaving 10 bases between the germline ends. CDR3 residues: CASNDEGNEQFF. The CDR3 nucleotides read TGTGCCAGCAATGATGAAGGCAATGAGCAGTTCTTC. The full variable domain, completed using reference TRBV9 and TRBJ2-1, is DSGVTQTPKHLITATGQRVTLRCSPRSGDLSVYWYQQSLDQGLQFLIQYYNGEERAKGNILERFSAQQFPDLHSELNLSSLELGDSALYFCASNDEGNEQFFGPGTRLTVL.

The chain links TRBV6-4 to TRBJ2-3; D might be TRBD1 or TRBD2, each matching 5 bases. The germline CDR1 and CDR2 sequences are MRHNA and SNTAGT. The CDR3 contains 14 residues. V was cut by 11 bases and J by 3 bases, with 18 bases left in between. The CDR3 region is CASQQEVGTDTQYF. The CDR3 region has the DNA TGTGCCTCTCAACAGGAGGTTGGGACAGATACGCAGTATTTT.

The chain has TRBV7-2 and TRBJ1-2, with no clear D. The germline gives CDR1 SGHTA, CDR2 FQGNSA. Deletions cut 4 bases from V and 8 bases from J, with 11 bases between. The CDR3 sequence is 12 residues long. In nucleotides, the CDR3 is TGTGCCAGCAGCTCCACACTAGGGGGCTACACCTTC. Residues: CASSSTLGGYTF.

The V and J genes are TRBV7-9 and TRBJ2-7; 10 bases are a match to TRBD1. The CDR3 is made up of 14 amino acids. Trimming at V came to 6 bases and at J to 4 bases, leaving 6 bases not matched to a gene. Per germline, CDR1 SEHNR and CDR2 FQNEAQ (reference sequence). The CDR3 region has the DNA TGTGCCAGCAGTCGGGACAGGGGAAGTTACGAGCAGTACTTC. Amino acid sequence: CASSRDRGSYEQYF. The full variable domain, completed using reference TRBV7-9 and TRBJ2-7, is DTGVSQNPRHKITKRGQNVTFRCDPISEHNRLYWYRQTLGQGPEFLTYFQNEAQLEKSRLLSDRFSAERPKGSFSTLEIQRTEQGDSAMYLCASSRDRGSYEQYFGPGTRLTVT.

J is TRBJ2-5 and V is TRBV7-9; D may match TRBD1 or TRBD2 (6 bases each). This CDR3 has 14 amino acids. Trimming cost V 0 bases and J 5 bases, with 10 bases left between them. Germline loops: CDR1 SEHNR, CDR2 FQNEAQ (reference sequence). DNA of the CDR3: TGTGCCAGCAGCTTAGCCGGGGGCCGGGAGACCCAGTACTTC. This codes for CASSLAGGRETQYF.

The chain couples TRBV28 to TRBJ2-1; D call uncertain. In germline, CDR1 is MDHEN, CDR2 SYDVKM. The V and J ends lost 3 bases and 6 bases respectively, with 6 bases between them. This CDR3 contains 12 residues. The CDR3: CASSLGRNEQFF. CDR3 DNA: TGTGCCAGCAGTTTGGGTCGCAATGAGCAGTTCTTC.

The gene calls are TRBV27 and TRBJ2-5, with D uncertain. The CDR3 sequence is 11 residues long. Looked up from germline, CDR1 is MNHEY and CDR2 is SMNVEV (reference sequence). V lost 1 base, J lost 5 bases, and 2 bases lay in between. CDR3 region: CASSLWETQYF. The CDR3 DNA sequence: TGTGCCAGCAGTTTATGGGAGACCCAGTACTTC.

The chain couples TRBV27 to TRBJ2-2; no reliable D call. The CDR3 spans 13 residues. Germline V CDR1 and CDR2: MNHEY, SMNVEV (reference sequence). Trimming removed 5 bases from V and 1 base from J, with 5 bases in between. The CDR3 reads CASSPGNTGELFF. CDR3 in DNA: TGTGCCAGCAGTCCAGGGAACACCGGGGAGCTGTTTTTT.

This chain joins TRBV6-6 and TRBJ2-7; D gene ambiguous. The ends were cut back, 4 bases at V and 2 bases at J, with 12 bases in the middle. Germline V gives CDR1 MNHNY, CDR2 SVGAGI (reference sequence). The CDR3 contains 14 residues. The CDR3 reads CASSFETGPYEQYF. CDR3 DNA: TGTGCCAGCAGTTTCGAAACGGGCCCCTACGAGCAGTACTTC.

The chain is built from TRBV14 and TRBJ2-3; 7 bases map to TRBD2. Germline lookup yields CDR1 SGHDN and CDR2 FVKESK. The CDR3 runs to 20 residues. V shed 2 bases and J 2 bases; nucleotides not matched to a gene: 19. The CDR3 spells CASSQNPPNGGRPNTDTQYF. CDR3 nucleotide sequence: TGTGCCAGCAGCCAAAATCCCCCCAACGGGGGGAGGCCCAACACAGATACGCAGTATTTT. Together with reference TRBV14 and TRBJ2-3, the CDR3 gives the full variable domain: EAGVTQFPSHSVIEKGQTVTLRCDPISGHDNLYWYRRVMGKEIKFLLHFVKESKQDESGMPNNRFLAERTGGTYSTLKVQPAELEDSGVYFCASSQNPPNGGRPNTDTQYFGPGTRLTVL.

The chain recombines TRBV15 with TRBJ1-1; perhaps TRBD1 as D (5 bases). The CDR3 contains 20 residues. V was clipped by 1 base and J by 0 bases, with 24 bases between them. Germline V gene data show CDR1 as LNHNV and CDR2 as YYDKDF (reference sequence). The CDR3 DNA follows: TGTGCCACCAGCAGAGTTTTAGGGGCAGGAGGCCTCGCCATGAACACTGAAGCTTTCTTT. Protein: CATSRVLGAGGLAMNTEAFF.